This record covers a single TCR beta chain. What it recognizes is unknown. Other nucleotide sequences from this sample produce the same CDR3. The CDR3 extends over 15 amino acids. Trimming pared 0 bases from V and 3 bases from J, leaving 9 bases between. CDR1 and CDR2 (germline): LGHNA, YSLEER. The record originates from a study of OX40 agonist ivuxolimab in advanced cancers. Study results and caveats: The mean number of expanded clones was higher in CD8+ T cells than in CD4+.

Blood draws occurred at baseline, cycle 4 day 1, and cycle 7 day 1. The data were produced by immunoSEQ multiplex PCR, yet TCRdb's version contains in-frame clones alone and is incomplete. The profile shows 50,000 to 65,000 clones, about 89% of them singletons. The starting material was CD4+ or CD8+ T cells sorted from blood, obtained in a trial of the OX40 agonist ivuxolimab. The receptor was isolated from an adult with an advanced solid tumor such as melanoma, head and neck, liver or kidney cancer. The gene calls are TRBV4-3 and TRBJ1-5; D gene unclear. The CDR3 spells CASSQDRVLNQPQHF. The CDR3 region has the DNA TGCGCCAGCAGCCAAGACCGTGTCCTCAATCAGCCCCAGCATTTT.